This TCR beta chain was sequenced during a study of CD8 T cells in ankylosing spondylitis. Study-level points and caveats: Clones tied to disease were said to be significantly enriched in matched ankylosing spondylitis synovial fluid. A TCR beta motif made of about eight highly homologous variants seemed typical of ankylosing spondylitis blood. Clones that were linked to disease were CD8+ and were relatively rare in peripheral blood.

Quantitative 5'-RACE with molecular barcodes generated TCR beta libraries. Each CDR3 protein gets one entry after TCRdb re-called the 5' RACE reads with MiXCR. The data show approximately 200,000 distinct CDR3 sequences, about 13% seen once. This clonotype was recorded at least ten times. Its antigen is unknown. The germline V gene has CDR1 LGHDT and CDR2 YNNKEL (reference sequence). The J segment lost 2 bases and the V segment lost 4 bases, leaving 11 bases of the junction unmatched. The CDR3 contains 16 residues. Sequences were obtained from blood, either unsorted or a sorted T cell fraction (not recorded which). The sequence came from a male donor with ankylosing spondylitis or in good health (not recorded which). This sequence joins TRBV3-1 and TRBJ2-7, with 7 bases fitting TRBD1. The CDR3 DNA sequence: TGTGCCAGCAGCCGCCTAGGTGGGACAGAACCCTACGAGCAGTACTTC. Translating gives CASSRLGGTEPYEQYF.